This TCR beta chain derives from a study of cytomegalovirus exposure and HLA in healthy donors. This clone has only a few counts. The primer mix had 60 Vbeta and 13 Jbeta primers. Sequencing was performed with immunoSEQ multiplex PCR; in TCRdb, only in-frame clones are kept and a portion is missing. This repertoire shows fewer than 60,000 clones, approximately 84% found once; its top ten account for about 3.1%. The sequenced sample was PBMCs. The source of this sequence is a man in his fifties or sixties in good health and CMV-seronegative.

The CDR3: CAWIGQAQAFF. The CDR3 DNA follows: TGTGCCTGGATTGGTCAGGCCCAAGCTTTCTTT. The chain uses TRBV30 and TRBJ1-1; D ambiguous. Trimming took off 4 bases at V and 9 bases at J, with 12 bases between the two ends. This CDR3 comprises 11 residues. In germline, CDR1 is GTSNPN, CDR2 SVGIG (reference sequence).